The 31 T cell receptor beta chains given below trace back to one sample, sequenced in a study of T cell changes during pregnancy in multiple sclerosis. Some clones are missing from TCRdb's copy, which holds only in-frame ones; the method was immunoSEQ multiplex PCR. The sample holds roughly 53,000 clones; around 92% are singletons and the top ten take 0.6% to 0.75%. Material: CD4+ T cells from peripheral blood mononuclear cells, obtained in the third trimester of pregnancy. The receptors derive from a female donor with multiple sclerosis, enrolled in a pregnancy study.

Details on this clone: This specimen includes other DNA sequences encoding the same CDR3. The rearrangement links TRBV7-2 to TRBJ1-3; D call uncertain. The germline V gene encodes CDR1 SGHTA and CDR2 FQGNSA. The ends were cut back, 5 bases at V and 0 bases at J, with 8 bases in the middle. The CDR3 is made up of 14 amino acids. The CDR3 sequence: CASSPPSSGNTIYF. DNA of the CDR3: TGTGCCAGCAGCCCCCCCAGCTCTGGAAACACCATATATTTT.

The chain uses TRBV21-1 and TRBJ2-3; the listed D gene, TRBD2, was not tested against the DNA. TRBV21-1 is noted as a pseudogene. This CDR3 is built from 15 residues. CDR3 region: CASSKPPGAADTQYF. The CDR3 nucleotides read TGTGCCAGCAGCAAACCACCGGGAGCGGCAGATACGCAGTATTTT.

The chain links TRBV5-4 to TRBJ2-7; 10 bases align to TRBD1. The V gene end was trimmed by 0 bases and the J gene end by 6 bases; junction bases not matched to a gene: 9. Germline V gives CDR1 SGHNT, CDR2 YYREEE (reference sequence). This CDR3 has 16 amino acids. CDR3 sequence (DNA): TGTGCCAGCAGCTTGGTGGGACAGGGGACCAGAGGCGAGCAGTACTTC. Translating it yields CASSLVGQGTRGEQYF.

The rearrangement links TRBV7-8 to TRBJ2-4; D is perhaps TRBD1 (5 bases). The V gene's germline CDR1 is SGHVS and CDR2 FQNEAQ. This CDR3 contains 17 residues. V gave up 5 bases and J gave up 2 bases, with 19 bases separating them. The CDR3 DNA is TGTGCCAGCAGCAGACCCCAGGGCTTTCGGTCCAAAAACATTCAGTACTTC. This translates into CASSRPQGFRSKNIQYF.

As DNA, the CDR3 is TGCGCCAGCTCCCAGGAAGGACAGTATGGCTACACCTTC. Protein: CASSQEGQYGYTF. This rearrangement joins TRBV5-1 to TRBJ1-2; D might be TRBD1 (6 bases). CDR1 and CDR2 from the germline V gene are SGHRS and YFSETQ. V was clipped by 7 bases and J by 5 bases, with 15 bases between them. CDR3 length: 13 residues.

The rearrangement links TRBV6-6 to TRBJ2-7; 7 positions match TRBD2. The CDR3 runs 14 residues. In germline, CDR1 is MNHNY, CDR2 SVGAGI (reference sequence). The ends lost 7 bases at V and 2 bases at J; junction bases unmatched: 8. CDR3 DNA: TGTGCCAGCAAAAAAGGCGGGAGTGCCTACGAGCAGTACTTC. This codes for CASKKGGSAYEQYF.

The genes are TRBV11-2 and TRBJ2-7, with 12 bases that match TRBD1. With V trimmed by 1 base and J by 2 bases, 0 bases remained unmatched. The CDR3 totals 15 residues. Germline V gene sequence: CDR1 SGHAT, CDR2 FQNNGV. The CDR3 is CASSLGDRGPYEQYF. The DNA of the CDR3 is TGTGCCAGCAGCTTAGGGGACAGGGGGCCCTACGAGCAGTACTTC.

The V and J genes are TRBV5-4 and TRBJ1-4, with D perhaps matching TRBD1 (5 bases). This CDR3 has 15 amino acids. The V end lost 3 bases, the J end lost 4 bases, and 13 bases lay between the germline ends. In germline, CDR1 is SGHNT, CDR2 YYREEE (reference sequence). The CDR3 DNA sequence: TGTGCCAGCAGCTGGGGACGGGGGGATAATGAAAAACTGTTTTTT. Protein sequence: CASSWGRGDNEKLFF.

CDR3 protein: CAVGGTGLRFDSNQPQHF. The CDR3 bases are TGTGCCGTAGGGGGGACAGGGCTTAGATTTGATAGCAATCAGCCCCAGCATTTT. J is TRBJ1-5 and V is TRBV19; 9 nucleotides line up with TRBD1. The CDR3 sequence is 18 residues long. The germline gives CDR1 LNHDA, CDR2 SQIVND (reference sequence). V was pared by 11 bases and J by 0 bases, with 17 bases of the junction left unmatched.

The rearrangement uses TRBV5-1 and TRBJ2-2; maybe TRBD1 (5 bases). The CDR3 runs to 14 residues. Germline lookup yields CDR1 SGHRS and CDR2 YFSETQ. The V and J ends lost 2 bases and 4 bases respectively, with 9 bases between them. The CDR3 nucleotides are TGCGCCAGCAGCTTAGGGGCCAGCACCGGGGAGCTGTTTTTT. Translated, it gives CASSLGASTGELFF.

The chain combines TRBV19 with TRBJ2-1, with D perhaps TRBD2 (6 bases). Germline values: CDR1 LNHDA, CDR2 SQIVND (reference sequence). V was pared by 5 bases and J by 10 bases, with 24 bases between. This CDR3 is 16 amino acids long. This CDR3 reads CASSAEGKRRSREQFF. For the CDR3, the DNA is TGTGCCAGTAGTGCGGAGGGGAAGCGGAGGTCGCGGGAGCAGTTCTTC.

This clone was detected a few times. The gene calls are TRBV15 and TRBJ2-7; 10 bases are a match to TRBD2. Germline values: CDR1 LNHNV, CDR2 YYDKDF (reference sequence). The V segment lost 1 base and the J segment 8 bases; nucleotides outside the gene matches: 8. CDR3 length equals 15 residues. This chain's CDR3 is CATSRGRSGRAQQYF. CDR3 in DNA: TGTGCCACCAGCAGAGGGCGAAGCGGGAGGGCGCAGCAGTACTTC.

This clone was counted a single time. This chain links TRBV2 with TRBJ1-1; the D is unclear. Trimming took 1 base from V and 0 from J, leaving 9 bases between them. The germline V gene encodes CDR1 SNHLY and CDR2 FYNNEI. This CDR3 comprises 15 residues. CDR3 sequence (DNA): TGTGCCAGCAGTGAAGTCGGGATAATGAACACTGAAGCTTTCTTT. Amino acid sequence: CASSEVGIMNTEAFF. Full variable domain (rest looked up from reference TRBV2 and TRBJ1-1): EPEVTQTPSHQVTQMGQEVILRCVPISNHLYFYWYRQILGQKVEFLVSFYNNEISEKSEIFDDQFSVERPDGSNFTLKIRSTKLEDSAMYFCASSEVGIMNTEAFFGQGTRLTVV.

The chain links TRBV4-3 to TRBJ2-1; D is perhaps TRBD2 (5 bases). Germline V gene sequence: CDR1 LGHNA, CDR2 YSLEER. The V gene lost 0 bases and the J gene lost 7 bases, with 16 bases spanning the gap. This CDR3 is 16 amino acids long. In DNA form, the CDR3 reads TGCGCCAGCAGCCAAGAAGGAACACTTTCGGGAAATGAGCAGTTCTTC. It codes for CASSQEGTLSGNEQFF.

The CDR3 DNA sequence: TGTGCCAGCAGTCCGGGACTAGTCATTGAGCAGTTCTTC. Protein sequence: CASSPGLVIEQFF. This chain uses TRBV6-6 with TRBJ2-1, with 8 positions matching TRBD2. The germline gives CDR1 MNHNY, CDR2 SVGAGI (reference sequence). CDR3 length equals 13 residues. Trimming took 5 bases from V and 9 from J; bases not matched to a gene: 6.

This chain links TRBV15 with TRBJ2-1; TRBD2 matches 12 bases. Germline V gene sequence: CDR1 LNHNV, CDR2 YYDKDF (reference sequence). The CDR3 sequence is 16 residues long. Trimming took 1 base from V and 8 from J; bases not matched to a gene: 6. CDR3 DNA sequence: TGTGCCACCAGCAGAGTCGCTAGCGGGAGGGGGTATGAGCAGTTCTTC. As protein: CATSRVASGRGYEQFF.

V usage is TRBV2 and J usage is TRBJ1-2; D possibly corresponds to TRBD1 (5 bases). V was trimmed by 5 bases and J by 4 bases, leaving 17 bases between them. The germline CDR1 and CDR2 sequences are SNHLY and FYNNEI. The CDR3 spans 15 residues. The chain's CDR3 is CASSRWQGGSYGYTF. The CDR3 coding sequence is TGTGCCAGCAGTAGGTGGCAGGGAGGGTCCTATGGCTACACCTTC.

This chain connects TRBV5-1 to TRBJ2-7; D is unclear. The CDR3 extends over 14 amino acids. Trimming stripped 0 bases from V and 5 bases from J, with 12 bases between. Germline V lookup: CDR1 SGHRS, CDR2 YFSETQ. The chain's CDR3 is CASSLALGGHEQYF. CDR3 in DNA: TGCGCCAGCAGCTTGGCTCTAGGTGGCCACGAGCAGTACTTC.

The chain is built from TRBV7-2 and TRBJ1-1; D is unresolved. Germline V CDR1 and CDR2: SGHTA, FQGNSA. V was trimmed by 1 base and J by 6 bases, leaving 12 bases between them. The length of the CDR3 is 14 residues. The CDR3 DNA follows: TGTGCCAGCAGCTTAGGGCACGGCCTAGCTGAAGCTTTCTTT. Amino acid sequence: CASSLGHGLAEAFF.

Only one count was recorded for this clone. The CDR3 coding sequence is TGTGCCAGCAGTGACGTCAAGGGGGCGAGCCCTGAAGCTTTCTTT. Protein: CASSDVKGASPEAFF. The chain recombines TRBV2 with TRBJ1-1, with TRBD1 matching 7 bases. CDR3 length: 15 amino acids. CDR1 and CDR2 from the germline V gene are SNHLY and FYNNEI. The J segment lost 6 bases and the V segment lost 3 bases, leaving 10 bases of the junction unmatched.

This clone was seen a handful of times. The chain recombines TRBV7-9 with TRBJ1-1; D is unresolved. Trimming cost V 6 bases and J 1 base, with 9 bases left between them. This CDR3 is 13 amino acids long. Germline V lookup: CDR1 SEHNR, CDR2 FQNEAQ (reference sequence). The CDR3 DNA follows: TGTGCCAGCAGAATACAGTCGAACACTGAAGCTTTCTTT. This sequence encodes CASRIQSNTEAFF. The whole variable domain, filled in from reference TRBV7-9 and TRBJ1-1, reads DTGVSQNPRHKITKRGQNVTFRCDPISEHNRLYWYRQTLGQGPEFLTYFQNEAQLEKSRLLSDRFSAERPKGSFSTLEIQRTEQGDSAMYLCASRIQSNTEAFFGQGTRLTVV.

The rearrangement links TRBV9 to TRBJ2-1, with 7 bases fitting TRBD1. This CDR3 has 13 residues. Germline V gene data show CDR1 as SGDLS and CDR2 as YYNGEE. The J segment lost 4 bases and the V segment lost 4 bases, leaving 2 bases of the junction unmatched. The CDR3 bases are TGTGCCAGCAGCATGACAGGGTACAATGAGCAGTTCTTC. Translation gives CASSMTGYNEQFF. The variable domain in full, completed from reference TRBV9 and TRBJ2-1, reads DSGVTQTPKHLITATGQRVTLRCSPRSGDLSVYWYQQSLDQGLQFLIQYYNGEERAKGNILERFSAQQFPDLHSELNLSSLELGDSALYFCASSMTGYNEQFFGPGTRLTVL.

The J gene is TRBJ1-5, the V gene TRBV5-5, with D perhaps matching TRBD1 (6 bases). The ends were cut back, 2 bases at V and 0 bases at J, with 15 bases in the middle. The length of the CDR3 is 17 residues. The germline V gene encodes CDR1 SGHKS and CDR2 YYEKEE (reference sequence). DNA of the CDR3: TGTGCCAGCAGCTTCCATGGGACACCTGATAGCAATCAGCCCCAGCATTTT. Protein product: CASSFHGTPDSNQPQHF.

V and J are TRBV27 and TRBJ2-7, with 7 bases aligning to TRBD2. The V segment lost 6 bases and the J segment 3 bases; nucleotides outside the gene matches: 11. CDR3 size: 15 residues. From germline, CDR1 is MNHEY and CDR2 SMNVEV (reference sequence). The CDR3 region is CASRPTLAEVYEQYF. CDR3 bases: TGTGCCAGCAGACCAACCCTAGCGGAGGTCTACGAGCAGTACTTC.

This chain uses TRBV6-5 with TRBJ2-1; TRBD2 matches 10 bases. V trimming: 0 bases; J trimming: 7 bases; junction bases outside the gene matches: 0. CDR1 and CDR2 from the germline V gene are MNHEY and SVGAGI. CDR3 length equals 14 residues. The CDR3 bases are TGTGCCAGCAGTTACTCGGGACTAGCGAATGAGCAGTTCTTC. Encoded protein: CASSYSGLANEQFF.

The J gene is TRBJ1-4, the V gene TRBV7-9; possible D gene TRBD1, 6 bases. V was pared by 5 bases and J by 0 bases, with 13 bases between. CDR3 length: 16 residues. Germline V gives CDR1 SEHNR, CDR2 FQNEAQ (reference sequence). The CDR3 DNA follows: TGTGCCAGCAGCCTAGGACAGACACCAACTAATGAAAAACTGTTTTTT. It yields the protein CASSLGQTPTNEKLFF.

The chain carries TRBV19 and TRBJ1-2, with a tentative D call TRBD1 (5 bases). V shed 5 bases and J shed 2 bases, with 15 bases lying between them. The V gene's germline CDR1 is LNHDA and CDR2 SQIVND (reference sequence). The CDR3 runs to 15 residues. The CDR3 DNA follows: TGTGCCAGTAGTTCCAGTCCCCGGGGGAACTATGGCTACACCTTC. It translates to CASSSSPRGNYGYTF.

The chain carries TRBV11-2 and TRBJ1-3; 7 bases are a match to TRBD1. This CDR3 spans 15 amino acids. CDR1 is SGHAT and CDR2 is FQNNGV in the germline V gene. V was clipped by 5 bases and J by 4 bases; unmatched bases: 8. In nucleotides, the CDR3 is TGTGCCAGCAGCGCGCAGACAGGGTGGGGAAACACCATATATTTT. As protein: CASSAQTGWGNTIYF.

The CDR3 DNA sequence: TGTGCCATCAGTGGGGGAGGGCTCTCCTACGAGCAGTACTTC. It is translated as CAISGGGLSYEQYF. The gene calls are TRBV10-3 and TRBJ2-7, with TRBD2 matching over 7 bases. Per the germline V gene, CDR1 is ENHRY and CDR2 is SYGVKD. V trimming: 4 bases; J trimming: 0 bases; junction bases outside the gene matches: 3. The CDR3 length is 14 residues.

V gene TRBV28 combines with J gene TRBJ1-2; TRBD1 is a possible D gene (6 bases). V lost 6 bases, J lost 4 bases, and 12 bases lay in between. Germline assignment: CDR1 MDHEN and CDR2 SYDVKM. This CDR3 region has 13 residues. The CDR3 here is CASSPGQTYGYTF. The CDR3 coding sequence is TGTGCCAGCAGCCCGGGACAAACCTATGGCTACACCTTC.

This chain uses TRBV6-5 with TRBJ1-2; perhaps TRBD1 as D (5 bases). Per the germline V gene, CDR1 is MNHEY and CDR2 is SVGAGI. V gave up 7 bases and J gave up 7 bases, with 13 bases separating them. The CDR3 is made up of 12 amino acids. The CDR3 DNA reads TGTGCCAGCAATCGTGTGGGGGGTGGCTACACCTTC. Translated: CASNRVGGGYTF.